This is a list of T cell receptor beta chains from one sample in a study of blood T cell repertoires in COVID-19. Produced via immunoSEQ multiplex PCR; TCRdb's table is partial and in-frame only. The sample has 75,000 to 95,000 clones, roughly 90% seen once. Specimen: peripheral blood. The receptor set was obtained from a man aged 50-60 years with active COVID-19. Each CDR3 is given with its conserved first and last residue. A D gene is named only where the DNA matches it firmly. The size field is filled for only some rows; it gives once, few, many or a size class.

TRBV10-2	TRBJ2-5	TRBD2	.	CASSEPGTTQETQYF	TGCGCCAGCAGTGAGCCAGGGACTACTCAAGAGACCCAGTACTTC
TRBV10-3	TRBJ2-7	TRBD1	.	CAIKGQSGYEQYF	TGTGCCATCAAGGGACAGTCTGGGTACGAGCAGTACTTC
TRBV7-2	TRBJ2-3	TRBD2	.	CASSPSGARLAGGTDTQYF	TGTGCCAGCAGCCCTAGCGGGGCCCGACTAGCGGGGGGCACAGATACGCAGTATTTT
TRBV13	TRBJ2-5	TRBD2	.	CASSVFGGGTQYF	TGTGCCAGCAGCGTCTTTGGGGGGGGGACCCAGTACTTC
TRBV28	TRBJ1-1	.	.	CASSSAPGGGNTEAFF	TGTGCCAGCAGTTCGGCTCCGGGGGGTGGGAACACTGAAGCTTTCTTT
TRBV4-2	TRBJ2-7	TRBD1	.	CASSHDRAREQYF	TGTGCCAGCAGCCATGACAGGGCGAGAGAGCAGTACTTC
TRBV15	TRBJ1-6	.	.	CATSTRANNSPLHF	TGTGCCACCAGCACCAGGGCCAATAATTCACCCCTCCACTTT
TRBV5-4	TRBJ2-7	TRBD2	.	CASSLALAGDEQYF	TGTGCCAGCAGCTTGGCACTAGCGGGAGACGAGCAGTACTTC
TRBV30	TRBJ2-6	.	.	CAWVSVSGANVLTF	TGTGCCTGGGTTTCGGTCTCTGGGGCCAACGTCCTGACTTTC
TRBV4-1	TRBJ2-7	.	.	CASSQVPGYEQYF	TGCGCCAGCAGCCAAGTGCCGGGCTACGAGCAGTACTTC
TRBV15	TRBJ2-7	.	.	CATSRGVGRAYEQYF	TGTGCCACCAGCAGAGGAGTGGGCAGGGCCTACGAGCAGTACTTC
TRBV2	TRBJ2-2	.	once	CASGQDNTGELFF	TGTGCCAGCGGGCAAGATAACACCGGGGAGCTGTTTTTT
TRBV7-2	TRBJ2-2	TRBD2	.	CASSEPSGRYTGELFF	TGTGCCAGCAGCGAGCCTAGCGGGAGGTACACCGGGGAGCTGTTTTTT
TRBV27	TRBJ1-1	TRBD1	.	CASSSRDRASNTEAFF	TGTGCCAGCAGTTCCCGGGACAGGGCGTCGAACACTGAAGCTTTCTTT
TRBV6-5	TRBJ1-5	TRBD1	.	CASRGTGSFDQPQHF	TGTGCCAGCAGAGGGACAGGGAGTTTTGATCAGCCCCAGCATTTT
TRBV11-3	TRBJ2-7	TRBD2	.	CASSPYKWGGSYEQYF	TGTGCCAGCAGCCCTTATAAGTGGGGGGGAAGCTACGAGCAGTACTTC
TRBV6-2/TRBV6-3	TRBJ1-3	.	.	CASSYPGNTIYF	TGTGCCAGCAGTTACCCAGGAAACACCATATATTTT
TRBV19	TRBJ2-7	TRBD1	.	CASRMTGRPYEQYF	TGTGCCAGTAGGATGACAGGGAGACCCTACGAGCAGTACTTC
TRBV3-1/TRBV3-2	TRBJ1-5	.	.	CASSQGRAAEGPQHF	TGTGCCAGCAGCCAAGGGAGGGCGGCTGAAGGACCCCAGCATTTT
TRBV6-5	TRBJ2-1	TRBD2	.	CASSRLRGSYNEQFF	TGTGCCAGCAGTCGACTCCGCGGGAGCTACAATGAGCAGTTCTTC
TRBV2	TRBJ1-5	TRBD1	.	CASSKSTRTGGNVMDF	TGTGCCAGCAGCAAATCTACCCGGACAGGGGGAAATGTGATGGATTTT